The 5 T cell receptor beta chains listed next were all sequenced from one sample in a study of blood T cell repertoires in COVID-19. Only in-frame clones appear in the TCRdb table, and some are missing; sequencing was by immunoSEQ multiplex PCR. Here the sample spans some 90,000 clones, around four fifths being singletons. The material sequenced was peripheral blood. These receptors all stem from a human donor in a cohort sampled during active COVID-19.

This chain uses TRBV5-1 with TRBJ2-7; 7 bases match TRBD1. The CDR3 consists of 15 residues. J was trimmed by 5 bases and V by 3 bases; bases with no gene match: 11. Germline V lookup: CDR1 SGHRS, CDR2 YFSETQ. This CDR3 is CASSSRQGERNEQYF. The DNA of the CDR3 is TGCGCCAGCAGCTCCCGACAGGGTGAAAGGAACGAGCAGTACTTC.

The rearrangement uses TRBV29-1 and TRBJ1-5; TRBD1 aligns across 7 bases. From germline, CDR1 is SQVTM and CDR2 ANQGSEA. V trimming: 6 bases; J trimming: 5 bases; junction bases outside the gene matches: 10. This CDR3 is built from 14 residues. The CDR3 loop is CSVKQGTGYQPQHF. The CDR3, as DNA: TGCAGCGTAAAACAGGGGACGGGGTATCAGCCCCAGCATTTT.

The chain is built from TRBV5-1 and TRBJ2-5; TRBD1 matches at 9 bases. The germline V gene encodes CDR1 SGHRS and CDR2 YFSETQ. V was clipped by 4 bases and J by 5 bases; unmatched bases: 9. The CDR3 is 15 residues long. DNA of the CDR3: TGCGCCAGCAGCGCCCGACAGGGGGATTGGGAGACCCAGTACTTC. Translation gives CASSARQGDWETQYF.

V gene TRBV9 combines with J gene TRBJ2-7, with TRBD2 identical over 8 bases. V lost 4 bases and J lost 5; bases outside the gene matches: 11. There are 15 residues in the CDR3. CDR1 and CDR2 (germline): SGDLS, YYNGEE. CDR3 coding DNA: TGTGCCAGCAGCCCCCGGGGTAGCGGGATAGACGAGCAGTACTTC. It specifies CASSPRGSGIDEQYF.

This clone has only a few counts. The V gene is TRBV2, the J gene TRBJ1-2, with D maybe TRBD1 (5 bases). Trimming took 7 bases from V and 4 from J, leaving 16 bases between them. From germline, CDR1 is SNHLY and CDR2 FYNNEI. The CDR3 is 14 residues long. The CDR3, as DNA: TGTGCCAGCAAGCCCCAGCAGGGTGGCTATGGCTACACCTTC. Protein sequence: CASKPQQGGYGYTF. Together with reference TRBV2 and TRBJ1-2, the CDR3 gives the full variable domain: EPEVTQTPSHQVTQMGQEVILRCVPISNHLYFYWYRQILGQKVEFLVSFYNNEISEKSEIFDDQFSVERPDGSNFTLKIRSTKLEDSAMYFCASKPQQGGYGYTFGSGTRLTVV.